Each of the 18 T cell receptor beta chains below was sequenced from the same sample in a study of blood T cell repertoires in COVID-19. Some clones are missing from TCRdb's copy, which holds only in-frame ones; the method was immunoSEQ multiplex PCR. The sample contains 130,000 to 150,000 clones, about 86% of which appear only once. Sequencing was done on a sample of peripheral blood. These TCRs come from a woman between 40 and 50 years old with acute or convalescent COVID-19.

CDR3 region: CASSVGRGDYGYTF. The CDR3 bases are TGTGCCAGCAGCGTAGGGAGGGGAGACTATGGCTACACCTTC. This chain joins TRBV9 and TRBJ1-2, with D maybe TRBD1 (5 bases). The CDR3 has 14 amino acids. Germline loops: CDR1 SGDLS, CDR2 YYNGEE. Trimming took off 0 bases at V and 3 bases at J, with 9 bases between the two ends.

The chain is built from TRBV7-9 and TRBJ1-4; 8 bases are shared with TRBD1. Germline V lookup: CDR1 SEHNR, CDR2 FQNEAQ (reference sequence). V shed 1 base and J 8 bases; nucleotides not matched to a gene: 15. The CDR3 contains 18 residues. The CDR3 loop reads CASSLVPPRAGGGEKLFF. For the CDR3, the DNA is TGTGCCAGCAGCTTAGTACCCCCTCGGGCAGGGGGCGGGGAAAAACTGTTTTTT.

The chain links TRBV6-2 or TRBV6-3 to TRBJ2-1; no clear D gene. Germline loops: CDR1 MNHEY, CDR2 SVGEGT. V shed 2 bases and J shed 6 bases, with 8 bases lying between them. The CDR3 is 13 amino acids. The CDR3 region is CASSYENRNEQFF. The CDR3 DNA reads TGTGCCAGCAGTTACGAGAATCGCAATGAGCAGTTCTTC.

The V call is TRBV6-6, the J call TRBJ1-5; weak D call: TRBD1 (5 bases). Germline assignment: CDR1 MNHNY and CDR2 SVGAGI (reference sequence). This CDR3 is built from 15 residues. With 0 bases removed from V and 6 bases from J, the gap between germline ends came to 12 bases. Here the CDR3 DNA reads TGTGCCAGCAGTTACTCGGGCAGGGAGGTTCAGCCCCAGCATTTT. Encoded protein: CASSYSGREVQPQHF.

The rearrangement joins TRBV15 to TRBJ2-5; D gene uncertain. Germline CDR1 reads LNHNV; CDR2 reads YYDKDF (reference sequence). Trimming left V 3 bases short and J 2 bases short, with 10 bases between. The length of the CDR3 is 14 residues. In DNA form, the CDR3 reads TGTGCCACCAGCAGGACCTCTAGGCAAGAGACCCAGTACTTC. It translates to CATSRTSRQETQYF. Variable domain in full (rest from reference TRBV15 and TRBJ2-5): DAMVIQNPRYQVTQFGKPVTLSCSQTLNHNVMYWYQQKSSQAPKLLFHYYDKDFNNEADTPDNFQSRRPNTSFCFLDIRSPGLGDTAMYLCATSRTSRQETQYFGPGTRLLVL.

J is TRBJ1-4 and V is TRBV7-9; 7 nucleotides line up with TRBD1. Germline V gene sequence: CDR1 SEHNR, CDR2 FQNEAQ (reference sequence). The CDR3 runs 13 residues. V lost 2 bases to trimming and J lost 10 bases; unmatched junction nucleotides: 4. The chain's CDR3 is CASSLSTGLKLFF. The CDR3 DNA sequence: TGTGCCAGCAGCTTATCGACAGGGTTAAAACTGTTTTTT.

Only one count was recorded for this clone. This rearrangement joins TRBV4-3 to TRBJ2-3; a weak D match, TRBD2 (5 bases). CDR1 LGHNA and CDR2 YSLEER come from the germline V gene. This CDR3 comprises 17 residues. The V gene lost 4 bases and the J gene lost 0 bases, with 17 bases spanning the gap. CDR3 nucleotides: TGCGCCAGCAGCCGCCTAAGCAACGGGGTGAGCACAGATACGCAGTATTTT. Amino acids: CASSRLSNGVSTDTQYF.

The rearrangement uses TRBV11-2 and TRBJ1-5; D is ambiguous. The V and J ends lost 1 base and 8 bases respectively, with 12 bases between them. The CDR3 spans 14 residues. CDR1 is SGHAT and CDR2 is FQNNGV in the germline V gene. Here the CDR3 reads CASSLGQSPEPQHF. Here the CDR3 DNA reads TGTGCCAGCAGCTTAGGGCAGTCCCCTGAGCCCCAGCATTTT.

The rearrangement joins TRBV30 to TRBJ2-2; D perhaps matches TRBD2 (6 bases). The V end lost 2 bases, the J end lost 5 bases, and 18 bases lay between the germline ends. This CDR3 has 16 amino acids. Germline V gene lookup returns CDR1 GTSNPN and CDR2 SVGIG (reference sequence). CDR3 residues: CAWSYLVVGGTGELFF. CDR3 coding DNA: TGTGCCTGGAGTTACCTAGTCGTTGGGGGGACCGGGGAGCTGTTTTTT.

The rearrangement joins TRBV19 to TRBJ1-5, with D perhaps matching TRBD1 (5 bases). Germline V gene sequence: CDR1 LNHDA, CDR2 SQIVND (reference sequence). The ends were cut back, 3 bases at V and 4 bases at J, with 19 bases in the middle. The CDR3 has 17 amino acids. The CDR3 spells CASSIRSGAALNQPQHF. The CDR3 DNA follows: TGTGCCAGTAGTATTAGAAGTGGGGCAGCCCTAAATCAGCCCCAGCATTTT.

In its sample, this clone was seen once. The chain employs TRBV7-6 and TRBJ2-2; 8 bases match TRBD2. Germline assignment: CDR1 SGHVS and CDR2 FNYEAQ. The CDR3 totals 16 residues. The trim removed 2 bases at V and 4 bases at J, leaving 6 bases unmatched. The CDR3 nucleotides read TGTGCCAGCAGCTTAATCGGGGGGGGCGTCACCGGGGAGCTGTTTTTT. It is translated as CASSLIGGGVTGELFF. Drawing the rest from reference TRBV7-6 and TRBJ2-2, the complete variable domain is GAGVSQSPRYKVTKRGQDVALRCDPISGHVSLYWYRQALGQGPEFLTYFNYEAQQDKSGLPNDRFSAERPEGSISTLTIQRTEQRDSAMYRCASSLIGGGVTGELFFGEGSRLTVL.

This chain joins TRBV5-1 and TRBJ1-2, with D tentatively TRBD1 (6 bases). V was clipped by 1 base and J by 4 bases, with 14 bases between them. The germline V gene has CDR1 SGHRS and CDR2 YFSETQ. CDR3 length equals 15 residues. The CDR3 spells CASSLLRGLGYGYTF. CDR3 DNA sequence: TGCGCCAGCAGCTTGTTGCGGGGGCTCGGCTATGGCTACACCTTC.

This clone was picked up a small number of times. The rearrangement links TRBV7-2 to TRBJ1-2; TRBD1 matches at 7 bases. In germline, CDR1 is SGHTA, CDR2 FQGNSA. The J segment lost 8 bases and the V segment lost 5 bases, leaving 14 bases of the junction unmatched. The CDR3 sequence is 15 residues long. The chain's CDR3 is CASSREQGRIKGYTF. The CDR3 DNA follows: TGTGCCAGCAGCAGAGAACAGGGGCGCATAAAGGGCTACACCTTC. Full variable domain (missing parts from reference TRBV7-2 and TRBJ1-2): GAGVSQSPSNKVTEKGKDVELRCDPISGHTALYWYRQSLGQGLEFLIYFQGNSAPDKSGLPSDRFSAERTGGSVSTLTIQRTQQEDSAVYLCASSREQGRIKGYTFGSGTRLTVV.

The V gene is TRBV18, the J gene TRBJ2-3; the D gene is possibly TRBD1 (5 bases). The ends were cut back, 2 bases at V and 4 bases at J, with 16 bases in the middle. The CDR3 is made up of 16 amino acids. Germline V lookup: CDR1 KGHSH, CDR2 LQKENI. DNA for the CDR3: TGTGCCAGCTCACCAACTCAAACCCAAGGGGCAGATACGCAGTATTTT. Translating it yields CASSPTQTQGADTQYF.

The J gene is TRBJ1-2, the V gene TRBV7-2; TRBD1 is a possible D gene (6 bases). CDR1 and CDR2 (germline): SGHTA, FQGNSA. The V end lost 6 bases, the J end lost 4 bases, and 12 bases lay between the germline ends. CDR3 length equals 13 residues. DNA of the CDR3: TGTGCCAGCAGTTACGACAGGATCTATGGCTACACCTTC. It translates to CASSYDRIYGYTF.

The chain uses TRBV5-1 and TRBJ2-7; D is perhaps TRBD2 (5 bases). V gave up 2 bases and J gave up 2 bases, with 14 bases separating them. The CDR3 is 15 residues long. From germline, CDR1 is SGHRS and CDR2 YFSETQ. The CDR3 nucleotides are TGCGCCAGCAGCTTAGCGGCAGGAGGTCCCTACGAGCAGTACTTC. It translates to CASSLAAGGPYEQYF.

The chain joins TRBV5-1 to TRBJ1-1; no clear D gene. This CDR3 contains 14 residues. Trimming pared 3 bases from V and 4 bases from J, leaving 13 bases between. The germline CDR1 and CDR2 sequences are SGHRS and YFSETQ. The CDR3: CASSSTLPSTEAFF. The CDR3 DNA reads as TGCGCCAGCAGCTCAACCCTGCCGAGCACTGAAGCTTTCTTT.

The chain employs TRBV2 and TRBJ1-1; 7 nucleotides align to TRBD1. Germline trimming cut 6 bases from V and 5 bases from J; bases unmatched to any gene: 6. Germline V gene sequence: CDR1 SNHLY, CDR2 FYNNEI. The CDR3 totals 13 residues. CDR3 bases: TGTGCCAGCAGCGCAGACAGGGCTACTGAAGCTTTCTTT. This translates into CASSADRATEAFF.